The sequence of this T cell receptor (beta chain) was determined in a study of T cell changes during pregnancy in multiple sclerosis. TCRdb's table, derived via immunoSEQ multiplex PCR, lists solely in-frame clones and lacks some. The sample includes approximately 49,000 clones, approximately 92% of them seen just once. Germline lookup yields CDR1 DFQATT and CDR2 SNEGSKA (reference sequence). Trimming removed 3 bases from V and 10 bases from J; junction bases left unmatched: 2. This CDR3 contains 11 residues. The TCR originated in a female donor with multiple sclerosis, enrolled in a pregnancy study. The V gene is TRBV20-1, the J gene TRBJ2-1; TRBD1 agrees at 8 bases. The material sequenced was peripheral blood, taken after pregnancy. CDR3 DNA: TGCAGTGCTAGGCGGACAGGGGAGCAGTTCTTC. Translated, it gives CSARRTGEQFF.